The rows below give T cell receptor beta chains drawn from one sample of a study of control samples from healthy donors and cancer patients. Sequencing was performed with immunoSEQ multiplex PCR; in TCRdb, only in-frame clones are kept and a portion is missing. The sample contains under 200,000 clones, 90% to 95% of which appear only once. The sample taken for sequencing was blood. These TCRs come from a woman younger than 45 in good health. Each CDR3 is given with its conserved first and last residue. The D gene is left open where the match is weak. Clone size is given for some rows only: seen once, a few or many times, or a class if the clone is expanded.

size	V	D	J	DNA	CDR3
NA	TRBV7-9	TRBD2	TRBJ2-3	TGTGCCAGCAGCCGCGAGGGTGGGACTATCACAGATACGCAGTATTTT	CASSREGGTITDTQYF
NA	TRBV5-4	NA	TRBJ2-1	TGTGCCAGCCGAGGAGGGGACAATGAGCAGTTCTTC	CASRGGDNEQFF
NA	TRBV25-1	TRBD1	TRBJ1-2	TGTGCCAGCAGGCCACGGACAGGCCGACCTGACTATGGCTACACCTTC	CASRPRTGRPDYGYTF
once	TRBV6-5	NA	TRBJ2-7	TGTGCCAGCACCTACTGGGGATCCTACGAGCAGTACTTC	CASTYWGSYEQYF
NA	TRBV3-1/TRBV3-2	NA	TRBJ2-1	TGTGCCAGCAGCCAACCAGGGGAGTCGGATGAGCAGTTCTTC	CASSQPGESDEQFF
NA	TRBV7-2	NA	TRBJ2-1	TGTGCCAGCAGCTTGAAAGGGGTCTCCTACAATGAGCAGTTCTTC	CASSLKGVSYNEQFF
NA	TRBV7-9	NA	TRBJ2-1	TGTGCCAGCAGCTTTATTAGCGTAGGTGAGCAGTTCTTC	CASSFISVGEQFF
NA	TRBV7-3	TRBD2	TRBJ2-1	TGTGCCAGCAGCTCGACTCTAGCGGGCTACAATGAGCAGTTCTTC	CASSSTLAGYNEQFF
once	TRBV9	TRBD2	TRBJ2-1	TGTGCCAGCAGCGTCGGGACTAGCGGTTACAATGAGCAGTTCTTC	CASSVGTSGYNEQFF
NA	TRBV15	NA	TRBJ1-3	TGTGCCACCAGCAGAGACCACGTATCCTCTGGAAACACCATATATTTT	CATSRDHVSSGNTIYF
NA	TRBV11-2	TRBD2	TRBJ2-3	TGTGCCAGCAGCTTACGGGAGGACAACACAGATACGCAGTATTTT	CASSLREDNTDTQYF
NA	TRBV19	TRBD2	TRBJ2-7	TGTGCCAGTCGTATGGTGGGACTAGCTTCCTACGAGCAGTACTTC	CASRMVGLASYEQYF
NA	TRBV20-1	TRBD2	TRBJ2-7	TGCAGTGCTAGTACCGGGACTAGGCCCTACGAGCAGTACTTC	CSASTGTRPYEQYF
NA	TRBV7-9	NA	TRBJ1-2	TGTGCCAGCAGATCCGACACTTTTACCTATGGCTACACCTTC	CASRSDTFTYGYTF
NA	TRBV7-6	NA	TRBJ2-7	TGTGCCAGCAGCTTAGCGGGAATAAACGAGCAGTACTTC	CASSLAGINEQYF
NA	TRBV2	NA	TRBJ1-2	TGTGCAAAGCACTTTATCAGATTACCGGGGTATGGCTACACCTTC	CAKHFIRLPGYGYTF
NA	TRBV28	NA	TRBJ1-1	TGTGCCAGCAGTAAGGGGGGAAGCACTGAAGCTTTCTTT	CASSKGGSTEAFF
NA	TRBV2	NA	TRBJ1-3	TGTGCCAGCAGGGGACTTCCTGGAAACACCATATATTTT	CASRGLPGNTIYF
once	TRBV7-9	NA	TRBJ2-1	TGTGCCAGCAGCTCCCCTTTTGGGGCTGGGAATGAGCAGTTCTTC	CASSSPFGAGNEQFF
NA	TRBV11-3	NA	TRBJ2-7	TGTGCCAGCAGTCCTGGAACGGGAAGGGGAGAGCAGTACTTC	CASSPGTGRGEQYF
NA	TRBV7-3	TRBD2	TRBJ2-1	TGTGCCAGCAGCCGACTAGCGGGGTCCTACAATGAGCAGTTCTTC	CASSRLAGSYNEQFF
once	TRBV9	NA	TRBJ1-1	TGTGCCAGCAGCGTCGGGCCTGCAGGAAACACTGAAGCTTTCTTT	CASSVGPAGNTEAFF
NA	TRBV30	TRBD2	TRBJ2-1	TGTGCCTGGAGTCCCTCCAAGGGACTAGCGGGAGGGATCTACAATGAGCAGTTCTTC	CAWSPSKGLAGGIYNEQFF
once	TRBV10-3	TRBD2	TRBJ2-3	TGTGCCATCTCGGGAGGGGGGGGCCGAACCCCCAGCACAGATACGCAGTATTTT	CAISGGGGRTPSTDTQYF
NA	TRBV2	TRBD2	TRBJ2-5	TGTGCCAGCAGTGGTAGCGGGAGGGTTGGGACCCAGTACTTC	CASSGSGRVGTQYF
few	TRBV11-3	NA	TRBJ2-1	TGTGCCAGCAGCTTCGGGGGCAGCTACAATGAGCAGTTCTTC	CASSFGGSYNEQFF
NA	TRBV5-1	TRBD1	TRBJ1-2	TGCGCCAGCAGCTTGGCAGGGGGCGCAGACGGCTACACCTTC	CASSLAGGADGYTF
few	TRBV29-1	TRBD2	TRBJ2-1	TGCAGCGTTGAAGAAATTGCGGGAGGGTACAATGAGCAGTTCTTC	CSVEEIAGGYNEQFF
NA	TRBV7-6	TRBD2	TRBJ2-3	TGTGCCAGCAGAAATGGGGCTAGCGGGAGCACCACAGATACGCAGTATTTT	CASRNGASGSTTDTQYF
NA	TRBV5-1	NA	TRBJ1-1	TGCGCCAGCAGCTTGAGGGCCCAGGAGGCTTTCTTT	CASSLRAQEAFF
NA	TRBV10-3	NA	TRBJ1-3	TGTGCCATCAATTCCGTCGGGGATGGAAACACCATATATTTT	CAINSVGDGNTIYF
NA	TRBV10-3	TRBD2	TRBJ2-3	TGTGCCATCAATAAGGGACTAGCGGGAATAGATACGCAGTATTTT	CAINKGLAGIDTQYF
NA	TRBV5-1	NA	TRBJ1-1	TGCGCCAGCAGCACCCAAGGGGGGTATAAAGCTTTCTTT	CASSTQGGYKAFF
NA	TRBV2	TRBD1	TRBJ2-7	TGTGCCAGCAGTCTCAGGTCGACAGGGATTCCCTACGAGCAGTACTTC	CASSLRSTGIPYEQYF
NA	TRBV19	NA	TRBJ2-5	TGTGCCAGTAGTTGGGACTCCAGCCAAGAGACCCAGTACTTC	CASSWDSSQETQYF
NA	TRBV28	TRBD2	TRBJ2-1	TGTGCCAGCAGGGTTAGCGGGAGAGAAGAGCAGTTCTTC	CASRVSGREEQFF
NA	TRBV18	TRBD1	TRBJ1-2	TGTGCCAGCTCACCAACAGGGGGCCGGAACTATGGCTACACCTTC	CASSPTGGRNYGYTF
NA	TRBV2	TRBD1	TRBJ1-2	TGTGCCAGCAGTCAACATATTGGACAGGAGGGTGGCTACACCTTC	CASSQHIGQEGGYTF
NA	TRBV5-1	NA	TRBJ2-3	TGCGCCAGCAGCTTGGCCGGTAGGGACCCAGATACGCAGTATTTT	CASSLAGRDPDTQYF
NA	TRBV27	TRBD1	TRBJ1-5	TGTGCCAGCAGCTCTTTAGCGACAGGGAACAATCAGCCCCAGCATTTT	CASSSLATGNNQPQHF
NA	TRBV2	TRBD1	TRBJ1-3	TGTGCCAGCAGTGGTACAGGGGGCTCGGGAAACACCATATATTTT	CASSGTGGSGNTIYF
NA	TRBV20-1	NA	TRBJ1-1	TGCAGTGCTGTGAACACTGAAGCTTTCTTT	CSAVNTEAFF
few	TRBV6-5	TRBD1	TRBJ1-3	TGTGCCAGCAGTTTTGGGACAGGGAACACCATATATTTT	CASSFGTGNTIYF
NA	TRBV5-1	NA	TRBJ2-2	TGCGCCAGCAGCTACAACACCGGGGAGCTGTTTTTT	CASSYNTGELFF
NA	TRBV28	TRBD1	TRBJ1-1	TGTGCCAGCATCTGGGGGACAGGAAGCACTGAAGCTTTCTTT	CASIWGTGSTEAFF
NA	TRBV7-3	TRBD2	TRBJ2-1	TGTGCCAGCAGCTTATTGGGACTAGCGGGAAACGAGCAGTTCTTC	CASSLLGLAGNEQFF
once	TRBV27	TRBD2	TRBJ2-7	TGTGCCAGCAGTTTTTGGCCCGGGACTAGCGGGAACCACGAGCAGTACTTC	CASSFWPGTSGNHEQYF
NA	TRBV6-1	TRBD2	TRBJ2-1	TGTGCCAGCAGTGATCCTAGCGGGAGGGCGAGCTACAATGAGCAGTTCTTC	CASSDPSGRASYNEQFF
NA	TRBV2	NA	TRBJ1-5	TGTGCCAGCAGTGTCCAGGGGCCGAGGAATCAGCCCCAGCATTTT	CASSVQGPRNQPQHF
NA	TRBV19	TRBD1	TRBJ2-7	TGTGCCAGTAGTATAGACCTAGGACAGGGTTACGAGCAGTACTTC	CASSIDLGQGYEQYF
NA	TRBV1	NA	TRBJ2-1	TGCACCAGCAGCCCTACTCTGACTAGCGGGAGGGGAAATGAGCAGTTCTTC	CTSSPTLTSGRGNEQFF
NA	TRBV28	NA	TRBJ1-4	TGTGCCAGCAGTACCTCGTGGGGGGGTCTTGAAAAACTGTTTTTT	CASSTSWGGLEKLFF
NA	TRBV15	NA	TRBJ1-6	TGTGCCACCAGCAGAGAAGGGGACCTTATCAGTCCCCTCCACTTT	CATSREGDLISPLHF
NA	TRBV28	NA	TRBJ1-2	TGTGCCAGCAGTTGGGGGGGCGCCGGCTATGGCTACACCTTC	CASSWGGAGYGYTF